This T cell receptor beta chain appears in the sequencing data of a study of cytomegalovirus exposure and HLA in healthy donors (dated by TCRdb to between 2016 and 2019). About the investigation overall: In an earlier analysis of 587 of the donors, 250 to 350 Gb of sequence data and 117 million unique TCR beta sequences from 150 million to 200 million T cells were reported. The study was designed to test whether signatures of past pathogen exposure could be identified by cataloging public T cell receptors. All discovery cohort repertoires had been generated using a single sequencing platform. Genome-wide SNP genotypes for about 65% of the 666 donors were used in a later genetic analysis, which treated that subset as a discovery cohort. Among the roughly 410 genotyped donors, about 85% belonged to the genetic ancestry cluster associated with self-reported Caucasian donors. HLA typing included class I and class II loci at four-digit resolution. Donor age, sex, ethnicity and CMV serostatus were collected together with the repertoire data. The T cell repertoires of roughly 660 subjects were profiled by immunosequencing and related to cytomegalovirus serostatus. In an earlier analysis of over 550 of the donors, high-throughput TCR beta sequencing was used to judge whether each TCR beta V gene segment behaved as functional or pseudogenic. Among 398 genotyped donors of the cohort, an average of around 240,000 unique TCR beta nucleotide sequences were sequenced per donor, around 20% of them non-productive. Rather than drawing on any new phenotypic data, the later analysis identified candidate immune exposures from TCR beta sequences and the way those sequences occurred across donors. Typing coverage differed by locus: A, B, C, DRB1 and DQB1 were typed in about 620-630 donors, DQA1 in approximately 520, DPA1 in 600 to 610, and DPB1 in about 450. In a later analysis, previously published TCR beta repertoires from roughly 710 donors were re-analyzed and high-resolution HLA genotyping was added so that TCR occurrence patterns could be studied. Roughly five DR-DQ haplotypes were handled as single units for association and clustering because linkage in the cohort was strong. An early release covering some 640 HLA-typed donors comprised 250 to 350 gigabases of sequencing data and roughly 85 million unique TCR sequences. To predict cytomegalovirus infection status, the study combined high-throughput TCR immunosequencing, statistical association of individual TCRs with disease status, and machine learning. Along with the roughly 710-subject first cohort, a separate validation cohort of some 130 different subjects was used. Broader findings and caveats from the paper: Across donors, most TCR sequences were observed very rarely, whereas some public TCRs were present in many individuals. This cohort had only TCR beta chains sequenced, and the lack of alpha or paired-chain data limited which features could be detected. A later analysis found that TCR association rates varied across HLA loci, with DRB1 alleles showing the most associated TCRs and HLA-C alleles the fewest. CMV serostatus was the only immune exposure information available for the cohort. A few of the identified cytomegalovirus-associated TCR beta chains were confirmed in vitro to be specific for cytomegalovirus antigens. When HLA alleles, especially DR and DQ, strongly co-occurred, attributing TCR associations to individual alleles was difficult. Correlated functional status among segregating V segments might reflect linkage disequilibrium, but an unknown experimental factor could not be ruled out. A further reported finding was that TCR beta sequences accurately predicted the HLA-A and HLA-B alleles for most subjects in the first cohort. Specific HLA alleles were associated with 15,000 to 20,000 TCR beta sequences at a false discovery rate of 0.05 in a later analysis. In a later analysis, HLA-associated TCR beta chains showed more clonal expansion and lower generation probabilities than non-associated chains that were equally common. The 87-base-pair reads could not distinguish some IMGT-functional V segments, including TRBV6-2 and TRBV6-3, so those segments were excluded. Cytomegalovirus status was reported to be diagnosed by the classifier with high specificity and sensitivity in both the original and validation cohorts. In a later analysis, several top co-occurrence clusters were reported to appear linked to parvovirus B19, influenza, CMV and Epstein-Barr virus. A group of highly shared sequence variants was considered likely to be a technical artifact of the sequencing pipeline. An earlier analysis of around 600 of the donors showed that most TCR beta V segments appeared in productive rearrangements either about 87% or about 30% of the time, which broadly matched IMGT annotations. The study listed 150 to 200 TCR beta chains as associated with cytomegalovirus. V-gene and J-gene trimming of TCR beta chains was associated with a missense DCLRE1C variant in a later genetic analysis, and the association was replicated in an independent cohort. Compared with the roughly 700-donor mean, donors in an Asian-associated ancestry cluster had fewer N-insertions in productive TCRs, according to a later genetic analysis. It was suggested by the authors that the approach could potentially be generalized to other disease states and immunological phenotypes. Sequencing depth was assumed to be roughly uniform across donors in the presence/absence analyses, though that assumption may not hold. A later analysis found that most CMV-associated TCR beta chains appeared HLA-restricted, with HLA associations seemingly driven largely by CMV exposure. Because some donors lacked HLA typing at each locus, the association tests relied only on the typed subset. The earlier analysis of almost 600 of the donors excluded 15 to 20 rarely observed V segments, including chromosome 9 orphons, because counts were too low.

From the cysteine through the phenylalanine, the CDR3 covers 15 amino acids. The read is trimmed to its CDR3 DNA, 45 bases read in frame from base 1. From a lookup of the germline V gene, CDR1 and CDR2 are SGHTA and FQGNSA. V and J are truncated by 5 bases and 5 bases respectively, leaving an intervening sequence of 16 bases. The cohort was made up of approximately 670 healthy bone marrow donors. At the time of sampling, every cohort member was nominally healthy, though immune exposures that went unrecorded were likely present. The donor was CMV seropositive and was included in the group of 250 to 350 seropositive cohort members. A peripheral blood sample was provided by each donor, and peripheral blood mononuclear cells were used for TCR beta sequencing. The Qiagen DNeasy Blood Extraction Kit was used to extract genomic DNA from the blood cell samples. As to this clone: Its cognate antigen has yet to be identified. Base qualities are not provided; no much larger clone lies one nucleotide away.

Library preparation used the immunoSEQ multiplex PCR assay. For the multiplex PCR, a mixture combining 60 forward primers for TCR Vbeta segments and 13 reverse primers for TCR Jbeta segments was used. The CDR3 region of rearranged TCR beta genes was amplified from genomic DNA with a multiplex PCR assay. The Illumina HiSeq System was used to sequence the amplified TCR beta libraries as 87-base-pair reads. In the authors' own workflow: A later analysis counted tens of millions of unique TCR beta chains across the 550 to 700 repertoires, and some 12 million of these chains were shared by at least two donors. To remove PCR and sequencing errors, raw reads were error-corrected and collapsed into unique sequences using a nearest-neighbor algorithm that merged closely related sequences. To assign V, D and J gene segments, CDR3 sequences were aligned to IMGT reference sequences. For a sequence to be retained, a match of at least six nucleotides was required to both a V gene segment and a J gene segment. Rearrangements were classified as productive when the CDR3 lacked stop codons and remained in frame with V and J, and all other rearrangements were classified as non-productive. Following IMGT convention, CDR3 was defined as the stretch from the second conserved V-encoded cysteine up to the conserved J-encoded phenylalanine. The earlier analysis of 500 to 750 of the donors excluded any sequence lacking an unambiguous match to a single V gene segment. An earlier analysis of 587 of the donors classified V segments as functional when productive rearrangements were above 56.7% and as segregating when the standard deviation between donors was above 5%. A statistical classification framework was developed to diagnose cytomegalovirus status using the catalog of TCR beta chain sequences. V and J gene assignment, in a later analysis, came from comparing TCR nucleotide sequences with IMGT/GENE-DB human TR gene sequences. In a later analysis, CDR3 sequences and most-parsimonious VDJ recombination scenarios were assigned using the TCRdist pipeline. In a later analysis, each TCR beta chain was defined by its CDR3 amino acid sequence together with its V-gene family, and reads without a unique V-gene family were excluded. As a way to deal with suspected cross-contamination and a sequencing artifact, a later analysis dropped 500 to 700 nucleotide sequences that were highly shared and had low generation probability. For each public chain, a later analysis derived a clonal expansion index from normalized ranks of inferred template counts within each repertoire. Generation probabilities in a later analysis came from a VDJ recombination model fitted to out-of-frame rearrangements, and those results were checked against IGoR. In a later analysis, TCR-TCR, TCR-HLA and TCR-CMV co-occurrence was scored with hypergeometric tests, and a repertoire-size bias correction was applied to TCR pairs. False discovery rates were estimated in a later analysis by permuting HLA or CMV assignments 20 times. In a later analysis, co-occurring TCRs were grouped using DBSCAN, and TCRdist sequence similarity was added for clustering within HLA-allele-positive subsets. Co-occurrence clustering excluded repertoires with fewer than 30,000 or more than 120,000 public chains, plus five with anomalous nucleotide sharing. Imported from immuneACCESS, the table was reduced by TCRdb to in-frame sequences with V and J called. These copies leave out some clones; in studies compared against another copy, an unresolved V gene accounts for under half, and the cause of the remainder is not known. From that table come the V and J calls and clone size; the DNA was used to work out D and trimming. The sample records around 200,000 clones, roughly 85% of which are singletons. The ten largest make up 4.4% of the sample.

The sample comprised PBMCs. In this chain, TRBV7-2 is recombined with TRBJ1-5, and the D gene may be TRBD1, 5 bases matching. The clonotype originates from a woman aged 30 to 39 in good health and CMV-seropositive. The DNA sequence follows: TGTGCCAGCAGCACCACCAGGGAGGGACATCAGCCCCAGCATTTT. Its amino acids are CASSTTREGHQPQHF.